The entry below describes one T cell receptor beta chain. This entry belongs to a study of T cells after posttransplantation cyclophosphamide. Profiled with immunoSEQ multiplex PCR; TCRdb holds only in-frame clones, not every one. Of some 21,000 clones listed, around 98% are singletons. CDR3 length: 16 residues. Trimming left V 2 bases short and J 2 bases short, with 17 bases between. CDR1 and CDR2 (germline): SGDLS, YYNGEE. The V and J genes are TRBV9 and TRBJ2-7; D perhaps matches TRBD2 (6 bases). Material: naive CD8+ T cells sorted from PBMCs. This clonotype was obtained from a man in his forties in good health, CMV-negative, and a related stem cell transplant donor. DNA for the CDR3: TGTGCCAGCAGCGTGGCCCGGGGGATCCCCCCCTACGAGCAGTACTTC. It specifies CASSVARGIPPYEQYF.